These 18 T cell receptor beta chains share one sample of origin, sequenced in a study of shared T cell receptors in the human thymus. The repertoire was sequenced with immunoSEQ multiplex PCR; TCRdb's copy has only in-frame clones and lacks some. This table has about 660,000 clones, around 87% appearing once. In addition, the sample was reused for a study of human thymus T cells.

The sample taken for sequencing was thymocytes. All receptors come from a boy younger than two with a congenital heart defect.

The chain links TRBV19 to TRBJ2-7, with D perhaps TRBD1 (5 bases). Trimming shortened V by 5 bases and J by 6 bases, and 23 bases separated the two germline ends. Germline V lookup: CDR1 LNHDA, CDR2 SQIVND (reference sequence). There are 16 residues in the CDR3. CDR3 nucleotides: TGTGCCAGTAGTTGTGGACAAGCCTGCCATCCATCCGAGCAGTACTTC. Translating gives CASSCGQACHPSEQYF.

For the CDR3, the DNA is TGTGCCAGCCCCGGGACTTCACAGAACAATGAGCAGTTCTTC. Its translation: CASPGTSQNNEQFF. The chain links TRBV6-5 to TRBJ2-1, with D possibly matching TRBD2 (6 bases). This CDR3 contains 14 residues. V lost 8 bases, J lost 5 bases, and 16 bases lay in between. CDR1 and CDR2 from the germline V gene are MNHEY and SVGAGI.

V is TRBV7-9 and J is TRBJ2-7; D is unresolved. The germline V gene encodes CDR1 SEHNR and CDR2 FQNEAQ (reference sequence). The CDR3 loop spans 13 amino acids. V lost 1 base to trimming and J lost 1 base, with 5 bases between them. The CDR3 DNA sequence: TGTGCCAGCAGCTTAGACGGTTCCTACGAGCAGTACTTC. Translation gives CASSLDGSYEQYF. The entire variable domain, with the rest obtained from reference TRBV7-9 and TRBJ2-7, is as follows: DTGVSQNPRHKITKRGQNVTFRCDPISEHNRLYWYRQTLGQGPEFLTYFQNEAQLEKSRLLSDRFSAERPKGSFSTLEIQRTEQGDSAMYLCASSLDGSYEQYFGPGTRLTVT.

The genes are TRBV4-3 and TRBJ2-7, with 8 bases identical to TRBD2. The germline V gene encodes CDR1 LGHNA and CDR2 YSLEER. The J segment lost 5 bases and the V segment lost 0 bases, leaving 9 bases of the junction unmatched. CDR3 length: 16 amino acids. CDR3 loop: CASSQEGAGGRNEQYF. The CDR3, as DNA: TGCGCCAGCAGCCAAGAAGGGGCGGGGGGCCGGAACGAGCAGTACTTC.

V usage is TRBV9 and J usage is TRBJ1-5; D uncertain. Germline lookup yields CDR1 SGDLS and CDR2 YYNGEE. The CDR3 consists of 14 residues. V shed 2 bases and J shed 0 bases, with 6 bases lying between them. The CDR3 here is CASSVEGSNQPQHF. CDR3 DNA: TGTGCCAGCAGCGTCGAGGGTAGCAATCAGCCCCAGCATTTT. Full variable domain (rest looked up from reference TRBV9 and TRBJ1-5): DSGVTQTPKHLITATGQRVTLRCSPRSGDLSVYWYQQSLDQGLQFLIQYYNGEERAKGNILERFSAQQFPDLHSELNLSSLELGDSALYFCASSVEGSNQPQHFGDGTRLSIL.

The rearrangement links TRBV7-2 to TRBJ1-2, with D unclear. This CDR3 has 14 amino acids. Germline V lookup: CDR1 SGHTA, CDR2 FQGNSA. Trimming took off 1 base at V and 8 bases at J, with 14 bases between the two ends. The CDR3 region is CASSLGGSPYGYTF. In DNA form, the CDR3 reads TGTGCCAGCAGCTTAGGAGGCAGCCCCTACGGCTACACCTTC.

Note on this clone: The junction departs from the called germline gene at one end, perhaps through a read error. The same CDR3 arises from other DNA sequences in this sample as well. The CDR3 reads CASSGDKQYNSPLHF. In nucleotides, the CDR3 is TGTGCCAGCAGTGGGGACAAACAATATAATTCCCCCCTCCACTTT. The chain links TRBV6-5 to TRBJ1-6; possibly TRBD1 for D (6 bases). Germline V gene lookup returns CDR1 MNHEY and CDR2 SVGAGI. The CDR3 has 15 residues.

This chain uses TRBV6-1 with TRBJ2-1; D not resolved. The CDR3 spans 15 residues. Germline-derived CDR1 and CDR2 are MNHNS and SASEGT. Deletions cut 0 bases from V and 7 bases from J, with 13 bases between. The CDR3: CASSEARLPDNEQFF. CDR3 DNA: TGTGCCAGCAGTGAAGCGCGTCTGCCTGATAATGAGCAGTTCTTC.

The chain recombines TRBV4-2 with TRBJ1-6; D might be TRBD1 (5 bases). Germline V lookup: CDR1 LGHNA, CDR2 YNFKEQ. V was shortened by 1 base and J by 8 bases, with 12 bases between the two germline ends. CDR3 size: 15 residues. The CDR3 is CASSQVGTPYSPLHF. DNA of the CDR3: TGTGCCAGCAGCCAAGTAGGGACTCCCTATTCACCCCTCCACTTT.

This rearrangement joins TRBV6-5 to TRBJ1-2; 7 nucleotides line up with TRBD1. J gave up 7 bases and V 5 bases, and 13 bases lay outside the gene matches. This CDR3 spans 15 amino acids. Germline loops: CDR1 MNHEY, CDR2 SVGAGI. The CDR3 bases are TGTGCCAGCAGTAGATCCCTGGACAGGACGGGTGGCTACACCTTC. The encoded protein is CASSRSLDRTGGYTF.

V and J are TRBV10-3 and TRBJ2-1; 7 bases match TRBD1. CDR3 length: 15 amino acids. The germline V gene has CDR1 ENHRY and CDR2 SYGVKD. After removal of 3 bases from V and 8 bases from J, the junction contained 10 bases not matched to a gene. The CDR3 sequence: CAISDTGQLSHEQFF. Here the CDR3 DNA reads TGTGCCATCAGTGACACGGGACAGCTAAGTCATGAGCAGTTCTTC.

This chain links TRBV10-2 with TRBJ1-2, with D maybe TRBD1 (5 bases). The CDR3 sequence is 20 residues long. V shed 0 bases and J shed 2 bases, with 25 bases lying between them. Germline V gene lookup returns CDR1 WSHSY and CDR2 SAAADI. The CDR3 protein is CASSESKALRAGPTNYGYTF. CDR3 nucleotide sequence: TGCGCCAGCAGTGAGTCGAAGGCTCTCAGGGCAGGGCCTACAAACTATGGCTACACCTTC.

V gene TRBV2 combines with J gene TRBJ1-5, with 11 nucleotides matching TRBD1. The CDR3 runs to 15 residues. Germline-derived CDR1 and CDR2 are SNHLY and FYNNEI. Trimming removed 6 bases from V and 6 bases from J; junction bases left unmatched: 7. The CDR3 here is CASRRGQGVFQPQHF. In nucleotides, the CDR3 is TGTGCCAGCAGGAGGGGACAGGGGGTTTTTCAGCCCCAGCATTTT.

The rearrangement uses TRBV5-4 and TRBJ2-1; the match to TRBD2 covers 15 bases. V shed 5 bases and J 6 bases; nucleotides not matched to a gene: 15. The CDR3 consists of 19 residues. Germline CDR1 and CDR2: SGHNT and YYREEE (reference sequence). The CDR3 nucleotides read TGTGCCAGCAGTCATCCCTGGGGACTAGCGGGGGGCGGCCCCAATGAGCAGTTCTTC. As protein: CASSHPWGLAGGGPNEQFF.

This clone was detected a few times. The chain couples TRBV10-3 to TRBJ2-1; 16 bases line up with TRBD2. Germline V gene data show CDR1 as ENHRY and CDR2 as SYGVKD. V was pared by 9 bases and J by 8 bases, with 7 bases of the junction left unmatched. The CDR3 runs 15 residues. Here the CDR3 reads CAIGTSGRAVYEQFF. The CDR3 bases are TGTGCCATTGGGACTAGCGGGAGGGCCGTCTATGAGCAGTTCTTC.

The CDR3 DNA follows: TGTGCCAGCAGTTACCCGATAGGGGATAGGGAAAAACTGTTTTTT. It translates to CASSYPIGDREKLFF. V and J are TRBV6-6 and TRBJ1-4, with D possibly being TRBD1 (5 bases). Germline V lookup: CDR1 MNHNY, CDR2 SVGAGI (reference sequence). The CDR3 runs to 15 residues. Trimming stripped 2 bases from V and 8 bases from J, with 15 bases between.

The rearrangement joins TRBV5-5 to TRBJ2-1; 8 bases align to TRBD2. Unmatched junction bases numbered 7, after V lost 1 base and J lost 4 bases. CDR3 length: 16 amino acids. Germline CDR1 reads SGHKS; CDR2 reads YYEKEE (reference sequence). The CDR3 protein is CASSLRGLGGYNEQFF. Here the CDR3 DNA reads TGTGCCAGCAGCTTGCGGGGACTAGGGGGATACAATGAGCAGTTCTTC.

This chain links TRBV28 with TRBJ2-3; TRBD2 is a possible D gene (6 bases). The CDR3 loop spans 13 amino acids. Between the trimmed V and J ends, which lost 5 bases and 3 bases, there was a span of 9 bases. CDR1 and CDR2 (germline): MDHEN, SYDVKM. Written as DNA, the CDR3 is TGTGCCAGCAGTACAAGCGGGACAGATACGCAGTATTTT. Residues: CASSTSGTDTQYF.